The next 18 T cell receptor beta chains were all read from a single sample in a study of T cell changes during pregnancy in multiple sclerosis. Clones were read by immunoSEQ multiplex PCR, and TCRdb kept only the in-frame ones, dropping some. The table shows around 62,000 clones, with about nine tenths occurring only once. The sample consisted of peripheral blood, taken in the third trimester of pregnancy. The receptors were gathered from a female donor with multiple sclerosis, enrolled in a pregnancy study.

This chain links TRBV6-5 with TRBJ2-3; possibly TRBD1 for D (6 bases). Germline V gene lookup returns CDR1 MNHEY and CDR2 SVGAGI. The CDR3 is 15 residues long. Between the trimmed V and J ends, which lost 5 bases and 3 bases, there was a span of 15 bases. The CDR3 reads CASSQFATGTDTQYF. The CDR3 bases are TGTGCCAGCAGTCAATTCGCAACAGGGACAGATACGCAGTATTTT.

This sequence joins TRBV29-1 and TRBJ1-1; possible D gene TRBD1, 5 bases. This CDR3 region has 14 residues. V lost 5 bases to trimming and J lost 6 bases, with 19 bases between them. Germline-derived CDR1 and CDR2 are SQVTM and ANQGSEA. CDR3 nucleotide sequence: TGCAGCGTTAGCGCCTGGGGGGAGGGCGCTGAAGCTTTCTTT. Translating gives CSVSAWGEGAEAFF.

V and J are TRBV19 and TRBJ2-7, with 7 nucleotides matching TRBD1. The ends lost 9 bases at V and 3 bases at J; junction bases unmatched: 14. The CDR3 sequence is 15 residues long. Germline V gene sequence: CDR1 LNHDA, CDR2 SQIVND (reference sequence). The CDR3 reads CASQDRARSGYEQYF. CDR3 nucleotide sequence: TGTGCCAGCCAAGACAGGGCGCGATCTGGCTACGAGCAGTACTTC.

V usage is TRBV6-1 and J usage is TRBJ1-1; D unresolved. V lost 1 base, J lost 0 bases, and 9 bases lay in between. The CDR3 has 15 amino acids. Per germline, CDR1 MNHNS and CDR2 SASEGT. The CDR3 spells CASSEGADLNTEAFF. CDR3 nucleotide sequence: TGTGCCAGCAGTGAAGGGGCAGACCTGAACACTGAAGCTTTCTTT.

The V call is TRBV11-3, the J call TRBJ2-1, with 8 positions matching TRBD1. Per the germline V gene, CDR1 is SGHNT and CDR2 is YENEEA. The trim removed 5 bases at V and 2 bases at J, leaving 5 bases unmatched. This CDR3 region has 15 residues. CDR3 DNA sequence: TGTGCCAGCAGCCTCGGACAGGGTCCCTACAATGAGCAGTTCTTC. Translating gives CASSLGQGPYNEQFF.

This rearrangement joins TRBV7-2 to TRBJ2-7; the D gene is possibly TRBD1 (6 bases). Looked up from germline, CDR1 is SGHTA and CDR2 is FQGNSA. The CDR3 is 13 amino acids. Trimming removed 8 bases from V and 5 bases from J, with 16 bases in between. CDR3 DNA: TGTGCCAGCCGGACGGACAGTCAGGACGAGCAGTACTTC. It translates to CASRTDSQDEQYF.

The chain has TRBV30 and TRBJ1-4, with D possibly being TRBD1 (5 bases). Trimming removed 0 bases at V and 6 bases at J, with 11 bases between. This CDR3 contains 14 residues. Germline loops: CDR1 GTSNPN, CDR2 SVGIG (reference sequence). The CDR3 DNA is TGTGCCTGGAGTGTAACACAGGTCCATGAAAAACTGTTTTTT. Amino acid sequence: CAWSVTQVHEKLFF.

V gene TRBV19 combines with J gene TRBJ2-1; tentatively, D is TRBD2 (5 bases). Looked up from germline, CDR1 is LNHDA and CDR2 is SQIVND (reference sequence). CDR3 length: 16 amino acids. V dropped 5 bases and J dropped 0 bases, with 14 bases sitting between them. The CDR3 is CASSRFWESSYNEQFF. The CDR3 nucleotides are TGTGCCAGTAGTCGTTTCTGGGAGAGCTCCTACAATGAGCAGTTCTTC. Variable domain in full (rest from reference TRBV19 and TRBJ2-1): DGGITQSPKYLFRKEGQNVTLSCEQNLNHDAMYWYRQDPGQGLRLIYYSQIVNDFQKGDIAEGYSVSREKKESFPLTVTSAQKNPTAFYLCASSRFWESSYNEQFFGPGTRLTVL.

The J gene is TRBJ2-2, the V gene TRBV5-4, with TRBD1 matching over 10 bases. The CDR3 contains 19 residues. With V trimmed by 3 bases and J by 6 bases, 17 bases remained unmatched. Germline CDR1 and CDR2: SGHNT and YYREEE (reference sequence). The CDR3 loop reads CASSSGTGDVGFKAGELFF. The CDR3 bases are TGTGCCAGCAGCTCCGGGACAGGGGATGTTGGGTTTAAGGCCGGGGAGCTGTTTTTT.

The rearrangement uses TRBV18 and TRBJ2-1, with D maybe TRBD1 (6 bases). Trimming shortened V by 3 bases and J by 8 bases, and 23 bases separated the two germline ends. The CDR3 extends over 17 amino acids. Germline values: CDR1 KGHSH, CDR2 LQKENI. Written as DNA, the CDR3 is TGTGCCAGCTCACCGAGGAACCGGGACACCATCTTCGATGAGCAGTTCTTC. Translated: CASSPRNRDTIFDEQFF. The entire variable domain, with the rest obtained from reference TRBV18 and TRBJ2-1, is as follows: NAGVMQNPRHLVRRRGQEARLRCSPMKGHSHVYWYRQLPEEGLKFMVYLQKENIIDESGMPKERFSAEFPKEGPSILRIQQVVRGDSAAYFCASSPRNRDTIFDEQFFGPGTRLTVL.

The rearrangement uses TRBV5-1 and TRBJ2-7; 9 bases line up with TRBD1. Unmatched junction bases numbered 12, after V lost 4 bases and J lost 7 bases. This CDR3 spans 15 amino acids. Germline CDR1 is SGHRS and CDR2 is YFSETQ. CDR3 in amino acids: CASSPDTQGAGEQYF. CDR3 in DNA: TGCGCCAGCAGCCCTGACACACAGGGGGCCGGAGAGCAGTACTTC. The entire variable domain, with the rest obtained from reference TRBV5-1 and TRBJ2-7, is as follows: KAGVTQTPRYLIKTRGQQVTLSCSPISGHRSVSWYQQTPGQGLQFLFEYFSETQRNKGNFPGRFSGRQFSNSRSEMNVSTLELGDSALYLCASSPDTQGAGEQYFGPGTRLTVT.

The chain employs TRBV11-2 and TRBJ1-2, with D possibly being TRBD1 (5 bases). This CDR3 region has 15 residues. The germline CDR1 and CDR2 sequences are SGHAT and FQNNGV. The V and J ends lost 1 base and 7 bases respectively, with 16 bases between them. The CDR3 here is CASSLGTEGRGGYTF. The CDR3 nucleotides are TGTGCCAGCAGCTTAGGAACGGAGGGGCGAGGTGGCTACACCTTC. Full variable domain (remainder filled in from reference TRBV11-2 and TRBJ1-2): EAGVAQSPRYKIIEKRQSVAFWCNPISGHATLYWYQQILGQGPKLLIQFQNNGVVDDSQLPKDRFSAERLKGVDSTLKIQPAKLEDSAVYLCASSLGTEGRGGYTFGSGTRLTVV.

The V and J genes are TRBV14 and TRBJ2-7; tentatively, D is TRBD1 (5 bases). The V end lost 3 bases, the J end lost 2 bases, and 14 bases lay between the germline ends. Germline V gives CDR1 SGHDN, CDR2 FVKESK. The CDR3 totals 15 residues. CDR3 protein: CASSHDSLSTYEQYF. The CDR3 DNA reads TGTGCCAGCAGCCACGACAGCCTGTCAACCTACGAGCAGTACTTC. Full variable domain (outside the CDR3, taken from reference TRBV14 and TRBJ2-7): EAGVTQFPSHSVIEKGQTVTLRCDPISGHDNLYWYRRVMGKEIKFLLHFVKESKQDESGMPNNRFLAERTGGTYSTLKVQPAELEDSGVYFCASSHDSLSTYEQYFGPGTRLTVT.

The chain employs TRBV7-6 and TRBJ2-2; D is possibly TRBD2 (6 bases). V lost 5 bases to trimming and J lost 5 bases, with 27 bases between them. Germline values: CDR1 SGHVS, CDR2 FNYEAQ. The CDR3 sequence is 19 residues long. Written as DNA, the CDR3 is TGTGCCAGCAGCCCCCGGGTCAGCCGGGCGGGACCCAAAACCGGGGAGCTGTTTTTT. This translates into CASSPRVSRAGPKTGELFF.

The V and J genes are TRBV4-3 and TRBJ1-1; 8 positions agree with TRBD1. Germline-derived CDR1 and CDR2 are LGHNA and YSLEER. The CDR3 contains 14 residues. The junction had 7 bases not matched to a gene; V was cut back by 3 bases and J by 7 bases. The CDR3: CASSHSIGQGEAFF. CDR3 coding DNA: TGCGCCAGCAGCCATTCAATTGGACAGGGTGAAGCTTTCTTT.

The chain employs TRBV5-8 and TRBJ1-4; no clear D gene. The CDR3 length is 15 residues. Between the trimmed V and J ends, which lost 0 bases and 2 bases, there was a span of 8 bases. Germline CDR1 and CDR2: SGHTS and YDEGEE. As DNA, the CDR3 is TGTGCCAGCAGCTTGGGAGCGTCGACTAATGAAAAACTGTTTTTT. Residues: CASSLGASTNEKLFF.

This chain connects TRBV25-1 to TRBJ1-5; D is perhaps TRBD1 (5 bases). The V gene's germline CDR1 is MGHDK and CDR2 SYGVNS. V gave up 3 bases and J gave up 0 bases, with 9 bases separating them. This CDR3 spans 15 amino acids. The DNA for the CDR3 is TGTGCCAGCAGTGATCGGGGGAGTAGCAATCAGCCCCAGCATTTT. Encoded protein: CASSDRGSSNQPQHF.

The rearrangement joins TRBV10-1 to TRBJ2-7; the match to TRBD1 covers 10 bases. The germline gives CDR1 WNHNN, CDR2 SYGVQD (reference sequence). This CDR3 region has 14 residues. V lost 7 bases and J lost 3; bases outside the gene matches: 6. CDR3 nucleotides: TGCGCCAGCAACGACAGGGGGCCATACTACGAGCAGTACTTC. It specifies CASNDRGPYYEQYF.